This T cell receptor (beta chain) appears in the sequencing data of a study of shared clonotypes between healthy human individuals. About the study: CD8 memory received one plate per donor, CD8 naive two, CD4 memory three and CD4 naive three.

Sorted-subset replicate PCRs used about 200 ng of genomic DNA. This amount corresponded to 25,000 to 30,000 T cell genomes. Repertoires were generated with immunoSEQ multiplex PCR, while TCRdb's copy carries only in-frame clones and drops some. The sample carries 600,000 to 800,000 clones, 72% recorded once. Memory CD4+ cells were the fraction left after CD45RA+ naive selection. The CDR3 has 16 amino acids. With 2 bases removed from V and 7 bases from J, the gap between germline ends came to 22 bases. The germline V gene has CDR1 SGHNT and CDR2 YYREEE (reference sequence). This chain uses TRBV5-4 with TRBJ2-7; D not certain. Sequenced sample: memory CD4+ T cells sorted from blood. The subset here: CD45RA-negative fraction. This clonotype was obtained from a woman aged 25 to 45 in good health. DNA of the CDR3: TGTGCCAGCAGCTTTCTCGGGCACGGTGGTTTAGGGGAGCAGTACTTC. Amino acid sequence: CASSFLGHGGLGEQYF.